The rows below give T cell receptor beta chains drawn from one sample of a study of T-cell memory formation after mild COVID-19. Via MiXCR, TCRdb re-called the 5' RACE reads, giving one row per CDR3 protein. The sample lists 350,000 or so distinct CDR3 sequences; about 20% were seen once. Source material: PBMCs or a T cell subset sorted from them (not recorded which). These receptors were taken from a man younger than 35 who had mild COVID-19 (a few samples of this study predate the infection). Cell type and time point are not known. CDR3s include the opening cysteine and the closing phenylalanine or tryptophan. A D gene is named only where the DNA matches it firmly. For some rows the clone size is stated as once, few or many, or as a class when expanded; others skip it.

J: TRBJ2-7; size: -; V: TRBV30; D: TRBD1; DNA: TGTGCCTGGACAGGACAGGGGTACGAGCAGTACTTC; CDR3: CAWTGQGYEQYF
J: TRBJ1-3; size: few; V: TRBV11-2; D: -; DNA: TGTGCCAGCAGTTCTCAAGGGGGGCTTGGAAACACCATATATTTT; CDR3: CASSSQGGLGNTIYF
J: TRBJ1-1; size: -; V: TRBV7-9; D: TRBD1; DNA: TGTGCCAGCAGCCGAACCCGGACAGGGGGGACTGAAGCTTTCTTT; CDR3: CASSRTRTGGTEAFF
J: TRBJ2-2; size: -; V: TRBV12-3/TRBV12-4; D: -; DNA: TGTGCCAGCGCCCTAGGACTGGTTGCAGCCGGGGAGCTGTTTTTT; CDR3: CASALGLVAAGELFF
J: TRBJ2-6; size: -; V: TRBV6-5; D: -; DNA: TGTGCCAGCAGTTACTCGAGGGGACTGTTCTCTGGGGCCAACGTCCTGACTTTC; CDR3: CASSYSRGLFSGANVLTF
J: TRBJ1-5; size: -; V: TRBV18; D: -; DNA: TGTGCCAGCTCACCAATGGGGGGAACCGGGAGAGCGCCCCAGCATTTT; CDR3: CASSPMGGTGRAPQHF
J: TRBJ2-5; size: few; V: TRBV3-1; D: -; DNA: TGTGCCAGCAGCCAAGAAGGACAAGAGACCCAGTACTTC; CDR3: CASSQEGQETQYF
J: TRBJ2-1; size: few; V: TRBV7-2; D: TRBD2; DNA: TGTGCCAGCAGCTCCGCGGGGGGTGGCCACAATGAGCAGTTCTTC; CDR3: CASSSAGGGHNEQFF
J: TRBJ1-1; size: few; V: TRBV6-1; D: -; DNA: TGTGCCAGCAGGACCAGGGGTTTCGCTGAAGCTTTCTTT; CDR3: CASRTRGFAEAFF
J: TRBJ1-2; size: -; V: TRBV5-1; D: -; DNA: TGCGCCAGCAGCTTAGCGTCTGACTATGGCTACACCTTC; CDR3: CASSLASDYGYTF
J: TRBJ2-1; size: once; V: TRBV5-6; D: -; DNA: TGTGCCAGCAGCTCGCCCGCCAGGGGCCCTTACAATGAGCAGTTCTTC; CDR3: CASSSPARGPYNEQFF
J: TRBJ2-2; size: few; V: TRBV5-1; D: TRBD1; DNA: TGCGCCAGCAGCGAGGACAGGGCCGGGGAGCTGTTTTTT; CDR3: CASSEDRAGELFF
J: TRBJ1-1; size: -; V: TRBV14; D: -; DNA: TGTGCCAGCAGCCCACCGCTGAACACTGAAGCTTTCTTT; CDR3: CASSPPLNTEAFF
J: TRBJ2-3; size: few; V: TRBV21-1; D: -; DNA: TGTGCCAACCATAAGACAGGGGGCGTCACAGATACGCAGTATTTT; CDR3: CANHKTGGVTDTQYF
J: TRBJ1-3; size: few; V: TRBV28; D: TRBD1; DNA: TGTGCCAGCAGTTTAGGGGACAGGGCTGGAAACACCATATATTTT; CDR3: CASSLGDRAGNTIYF
J: TRBJ2-7; size: few; V: TRBV4-3; D: TRBD2; DNA: TGCGCCAGCAGCCCTGATGGGCGGGGGAGGTCCTACGAGCAGTACTTC; CDR3: CASSPDGRGRSYEQYF
J: TRBJ2-1; size: many; V: TRBV7-2; D: TRBD2; DNA: TGTGCCAGCAACCTAGGACTAGCGGGGCAGTTCTTC; CDR3: CASNLGLAGQFF
J: TRBJ2-7; size: -; V: TRBV7-2; D: -; DNA: TGTGCCAGCAGCAGCAGCGGCGGGCTTAGTTACGAGCAGTACTTC; CDR3: CASSSSGGLSYEQYF
J: TRBJ2-5; size: -; V: TRBV7-7; D: -; DNA: TGTGCCAGCAGCAATCCGGGACTTAGGGAGACCCAGTACTTC; CDR3: CASSNPGLRETQYF
J: TRBJ2-3; size: few; V: TRBV6-2/TRBV6-3; D: TRBD1; DNA: TGTGCCAGCAGACAAGGGACAGGAGATTACACAGATACGCAGTATTTT; CDR3: CASRQGTGDYTDTQYF
J: TRBJ2-2; size: many; V: TRBV4-1; D: -; DNA: TGCGCCAGCAGAGGGGGGGGGCGCTTTGTGGCCGGGGAGCTGTTTTTT; CDR3: CASRGGGRFVAGELFF
J: TRBJ2-3; size: many; V: TRBV10-1; D: -; DNA: TGCGCCAGCAGTGCCGGTCTCACAGATACGCAGTATTTT; CDR3: CASSAGLTDTQYF
J: TRBJ1-1; size: many; V: TRBV7-2; D: -; DNA: TGTGCCAGCAGCCTACTACGGGTAGCTTTCTTT; CDR3: CASSLLRVAFF
J: TRBJ2-1; size: few; V: TRBV5-1; D: TRBD1; DNA: TGCGCCAGCAGCCCGGCCGGTGCAGGGGGAGCTGAGCAGTTCTTC; CDR3: CASSPAGAGGAEQFF
J: TRBJ2-2; size: -; V: TRBV5-1; D: -; DNA: TGCGCCAGCAGCTTAGAGGCCAACACCGGGGAGCTGTTTTTT; CDR3: CASSLEANTGELFF
J: TRBJ1-4; size: many; V: TRBV20-1; D: -; DNA: TGCAGTGCTATCACAACTGGGGGTGAAAAACTGTTTTTT; CDR3: CSAITTGGEKLFF
J: TRBJ1-4; size: few; V: TRBV20-1; D: -; DNA: TGCAGTGCGACGCGACAGATTAATGAAAAACTGTTTTTT; CDR3: CSATRQINEKLFF
J: TRBJ2-7; size: few; V: TRBV10-3; D: TRBD1; DNA: TGTGCCATCAGCCCCGACAGGGGATCCTACGAGCAGTACTTC; CDR3: CAISPDRGSYEQYF
J: TRBJ2-5; size: -; V: TRBV7-9; D: TRBD1; DNA: TGTGCCAGCAGTCGGCCCCTAGGGACAGGACAAGAGACCCAGTACTTC; CDR3: CASSRPLGTGQETQYF
J: TRBJ2-1; size: few; V: TRBV7-8; D: -; DNA: TGTGCCAGCAGCTTAGATCTGGGTCTGCCAGCCTACAATGAGCAGTTCTTC; CDR3: CASSLDLGLPAYNEQFF
J: TRBJ1-2; size: many; V: TRBV9; D: TRBD1; DNA: TGTGCCAGCAGCGGACAGGGTAACTATGGCTACACCTTC; CDR3: CASSGQGNYGYTF
J: TRBJ1-5; size: -; V: TRBV2; D: -; DNA: TGTGCCAGCAGTGAAGCGCGGACTCGGCAGCCCCAGCATTTT; CDR3: CASSEARTRQPQHF
J: TRBJ1-5; size: few; V: TRBV20-1; D: -; DNA: TGCAGTGCAACGCCAACAACAGGCCGGCAGCCCCAGCATTTT; CDR3: CSATPTTGRQPQHF
J: TRBJ2-1; size: few; V: TRBV5-1; D: TRBD1; DNA: TGCGCCAGCAGCAAGAGCGGACAGGGTTACAATGAGCAGTTCTTC; CDR3: CASSKSGQGYNEQFF